Below, 27 T cell receptor beta chains from the same sample are listed, as sequenced in a study of shared clonotypes between healthy human individuals. Data came from immunoSEQ multiplex PCR; TCRdb stores just in-frame clones and leaves some out. The sample has about a million clones, 77% seen once. The source material was memory CD4+ T cells from PBMCs. This sample's subset: CD45RA-negative fraction. The receptors here all came from a man aged 18-30 years in good health. Some clones in this sample may be carry-over from other donors' samples.

The V call is TRBV30, the J call TRBJ2-5, with TRBD1 as a possible D gene (5 bases). The CDR3 runs to 13 residues. Germline V gives CDR1 GTSNPN, CDR2 SVGIG (reference sequence). V was clipped by 8 bases and J by 1 base, with 14 bases between them. The CDR3 is CARRSDTQETQYF. CDR3 nucleotides: TGTGCCCGCCGTTCGGACACCCAAGAGACCCAGTACTTC.

This clone was detected ten times or more. The V and J genes are TRBV4-2 and TRBJ2-3; 9 positions match TRBD2. From germline, CDR1 is LGHNA and CDR2 YNFKEQ. CDR3 length: 16 residues. The trim removed 0 bases at V and 4 bases at J, leaving 5 bases unmatched. The CDR3 DNA reads TGTGCCAGCAGCCAAGATATGGTAGCGGGAGCAGATACGCAGTATTTT. Its translation is CASSQDMVAGADTQYF.

This clone has only a few counts. The chain couples TRBV28 to TRBJ2-7; 7 bases are a match to TRBD1. The junction had 13 bases not matched to a gene; V was cut back by 5 bases and J by 9 bases. The germline gives CDR1 MDHEN, CDR2 SYDVKM. The CDR3 extends over 14 amino acids. The CDR3: CASSADRDRFLQYF. In DNA form, the CDR3 reads TGTGCCAGCAGTGCCGACAGGGACCGGTTTCTGCAGTACTTC.

The V gene is TRBV30, the J gene TRBJ2-7, with D perhaps given as TRBD1 or TRBD2 (5 bases each). This CDR3 is built from 14 residues. Trimming removed 4 bases at V and 6 bases at J, with 19 bases between. CDR1 and CDR2 from the germline V gene are GTSNPN and SVGIG (reference sequence). The CDR3 DNA sequence: TGTGCCTGGAACCCGGGACCCCGAACCCTCGAGCAGTACTTC. Translating it yields CAWNPGPRTLEQYF.

The chain uses TRBV29-1 and TRBJ2-3; perhaps D is TRBD1 or TRBD2 (5 bases each). Germline values: CDR1 SQVTM, CDR2 ANQGSEA. The length of the CDR3 is 13 residues. The CDR3 loop is CTPGHPLRGTQYF. The CDR3, as DNA: TGCACCCCGGGGCACCCCCTTCGGGGTACGCAGTATTTT.

V usage is TRBV9 and J usage is TRBJ2-5; D gene ambiguous. Germline lookup yields CDR1 SGDLS and CDR2 YYNGEE. The CDR3 runs 15 residues. Trimming cost V 1 base and J 2 bases, with 12 bases left between them. In nucleotides, the CDR3 is TGTGCCAGCAGCGTAACCGTCCATGTGCAAGAGACCCAGTACTTC. Protein product: CASSVTVHVQETQYF.

This chain connects TRBV28 to TRBJ2-7, with D perhaps matching TRBD2 (6 bases). This CDR3 has 17 residues. Germline assignment: CDR1 MDHEN and CDR2 SYDVKM. Trimming took 5 bases from V and 5 from J, leaving 25 bases between them. The CDR3 DNA reads as TGTGCCAGCAGTCCCTCCCAGCGGGCCCCGCTAAGGCACGAGCAGTACTTC. Translated, it gives CASSPSQRAPLRHEQYF.

J is TRBJ2-3 and V is TRBV27; maybe TRBD2 (6 bases). Germline V CDR1 and CDR2: MNHEY, SMNVEV (reference sequence). The CDR3 has 14 amino acids. The V end was cut by 2 bases, the J end by 4 bases, with 10 bases between. CDR3 sequence reads: CASSLVRRADTQYF. The CDR3 nucleotides read TGTGCCAGCAGTTTAGTTCGGAGGGCAGATACGCAGTATTTT.

The J gene is TRBJ1-3, the V gene TRBV15; 8 bases are shared with TRBD1. The CDR3 is 15 amino acids. Unmatched junction bases numbered 7, after V lost 5 bases and J lost 4 bases. The germline CDR1 and CDR2 sequences are LNHNV and YYDKDF (reference sequence). This CDR3 is CATSWARGPGNTIYF. The CDR3 DNA sequence: TGTGCCACCAGCTGGGCCAGGGGGCCAGGAAACACCATATATTTT.

V is TRBV25-1 and J is TRBJ2-7; D could derive from TRBD1 or TRBD2 (5 bases each). V was cut by 4 bases and J by 2 bases, with 6 bases left in between. Looked up from germline, CDR1 is MGHDK and CDR2 is SYGVNS. This CDR3 is built from 12 residues. The DNA for the CDR3 is TGTGCCAGCAGTGTGGGGGCCTACGAGCAGTACTTC. Its protein product is CASSVGAYEQYF.

This chain links TRBV27 with TRBJ2-2, with 13 bases fitting TRBD2. Losses at the gene ends were 5 bases for V and 0 bases for J; bases not matched to a gene: 21. CDR3 length: 23 amino acids. The germline gives CDR1 MNHEY, CDR2 SMNVEV (reference sequence). The CDR3 region has the DNA TGTGCCAGCAGTCCAAAGGCCCCGCTTACCGGGACTAGCGGGGTTACGAACACCGGGGAGCTGTTTTTT. This codes for CASSPKAPLTGTSGVTNTGELFF.

V gene TRBV27 combines with J gene TRBJ2-5, with TRBD1 identical over 10 bases. The DNA end favors TRBJ2-7, so the J call may be wrong. This CDR3 is built from 14 residues. Germline assignment: CDR1 MNHEY and CDR2 SMNVEV (reference sequence). Here the CDR3 DNA reads TGTGCCAGCAGCCGGGACAGGGGAACCTACGAGCAGTACTTC. This sequence encodes CASSRDRGTYEQYF.

J is TRBJ2-7 and V is TRBV18; 10 bases align to TRBD2. J was trimmed by 2 bases and V by 3 bases; bases with no gene match: 7. Germline-derived CDR1 and CDR2 are KGHSH and LQKENI. The CDR3 spans 16 residues. CDR3 DNA: TGTGCCAGCTCACCTTCCGGGACTAGCGACACCTACGAGCAGTACTTC. This encodes CASSPSGTSDTYEQYF.

The V and J genes are TRBV5-1 and TRBJ2-1; 14 bases are shared with TRBD2. The length of the CDR3 is 16 residues. Trimming at V came to 4 bases and at J to 5 bases, leaving 5 bases not matched to a gene. Germline V gene lookup returns CDR1 SGHRS and CDR2 YFSETQ. The CDR3 loop reads CASSPVGLAGDNEQFF. For the CDR3, the DNA is TGCGCCAGCAGCCCGGTGGGACTAGCGGGAGACAATGAGCAGTTCTTC.

This chain joins TRBV7-9 and TRBJ2-1; 8 positions match TRBD2. The ends lost 1 base at V and 4 bases at J; junction bases unmatched: 3. Germline values: CDR1 SEHNR, CDR2 FQNEAQ (reference sequence). The CDR3 is 15 residues long. In DNA form, the CDR3 reads TGTGCCAGCAGCTTAGGTGGCGGGAGGTACAATGAGCAGTTCTTC. Protein: CASSLGGGRYNEQFF.

The rearrangement uses TRBV2 and TRBJ1-5; 10 bases fit TRBD1. This CDR3 contains 15 residues. Trimming took 6 bases from V and 4 from J; bases not matched to a gene: 6. The germline CDR1 and CDR2 sequences are SNHLY and FYNNEI. The CDR3 here is CASSQTGGANQPQHF. CDR3 sequence (DNA): TGTGCCAGCAGCCAGACAGGGGGCGCTAATCAGCCCCAGCATTTT.

The V call is TRBV5-1, the J call TRBJ2-3; tentative D call: TRBD2 (6 bases). V gave up 4 bases and J gave up 3 bases, with 12 bases separating them. This CDR3 region has 14 residues. Germline values: CDR1 SGHRS, CDR2 YFSETQ. Here the CDR3 DNA reads TGCGCCAGCAGCCCGGAGGCGGGAACAGATACGCAGTATTTT. This encodes CASSPEAGTDTQYF.

The chain has TRBV11-2 and TRBJ2-2; D not resolved. Germline lookup yields CDR1 SGHAT and CDR2 FQNNGV. CDR3 size: 14 residues. Trimming stripped 2 bases from V and 6 bases from J, with 10 bases between. CDR3 amino acids: CASSLYREAGELFF. Here the CDR3 DNA reads TGTGCCAGCAGCTTATATAGAGAGGCCGGGGAGCTGTTTTTT.

Concerning this clone itself: The same CDR3 can be traced to other DNA sequences in this sample. The chain carries TRBV18 and TRBJ2-5, with 7 bases that match TRBD1. The germline CDR1 and CDR2 sequences are KGHSH and LQKENI. This CDR3 region has 13 residues. With 2 bases clipped from V and 5 bases from J, the junction kept 2 bases outside the gene matches. CDR3: CASSPGTVETQYF. Written as DNA, the CDR3 is TGTGCCAGCTCACCAGGGACAGTTGAGACCCAGTACTTC.

The V and J genes are TRBV7-2 and TRBJ2-3, with D possibly TRBD2 on 6 matching bases. The CDR3 length is 15 residues. The germline V and J ends were trimmed by 0 bases and 8 bases, with 15 bases remaining between them. Germline CDR1 reads SGHTA; CDR2 reads FQGNSA. CDR3: CASSLAQRRAGTQYF. CDR3 nucleotide sequence: TGTGCCAGCAGCTTAGCCCAGCGGAGGGCGGGTACGCAGTATTTT.

This clone occurred a few times. The junction departs from the called germline gene at one end, perhaps through a read error. The chain has TRBV28 and TRBJ2-7, with 12 bases that match TRBD2. The CDR3 extends over 19 amino acids. Germline loops: CDR1 MDHEN, CDR2 SYDVKM. The CDR3 sequence: CASSFYPASGRAGSSEQYF. The CDR3 DNA is TGTGCCAGCAGTTTCTATCCGGCTAGCGGGAGGGCGGGGTCCTCCGAGCAGTACTTC.

The V call is TRBV4-1, the J call TRBJ1-1, with a possible D match to TRBD1 (6 bases). Trimming pared 0 bases from V and 1 base from J, leaving 9 bases between. This CDR3 has 15 amino acids. Germline CDR1 reads MGHRA; CDR2 reads YSYEKL. For the CDR3, the DNA is TGCGCCAGCAGCCAAGACGGGGGGCGGAACACTGAAGCTTTCTTT. Translation gives CASSQDGGRNTEAFF.

V gene TRBV7-2 combines with J gene TRBJ2-2; 7 bases line up with TRBD1. Germline assignment: CDR1 SGHTA and CDR2 FQGNSA. The CDR3 extends over 16 amino acids. After removal of 5 bases from V and 5 bases from J, the junction contained 11 bases not matched to a gene. CDR3 DNA sequence: TGTGCCAGCAGCCCACCGACAGGGTTGGGAACCGGGGAGCTGTTTTTT. Translated: CASSPPTGLGTGELFF. The variable domain in full, with the rest retrieved from reference TRBV7-2 and TRBJ2-2, is GAGVSQSPSNKVTEKGKDVELRCDPISGHTALYWYRQSLGQGLEFLIYFQGNSAPDKSGLPSDRFSAERTGGSVSTLTIQRTQQEDSAVYLCASSPPTGLGTGELFFGEGSRLTVL.

V usage is TRBV5-1 and J usage is TRBJ1-2, with D perhaps TRBD1 (5 bases). The germline V gene encodes CDR1 SGHRS and CDR2 YFSETQ. CDR3 length: 14 amino acids. Deletions cut 1 base from V and 7 bases from J, with 14 bases between. CDR3 nucleotides: TGCGCCAGCAGCTTGCGGGGGGAAGACAGTGGCTACACCTTC. Its translation is CASSLRGEDSGYTF.

The V call is TRBV4-1, the J call TRBJ2-7; possibly TRBD1 or TRBD2 for D (5 bases each). V lost 0 bases to trimming and J lost 5 bases, with 14 bases between them. There are 15 residues in the CDR3. Looked up from germline, CDR1 is MGHRA and CDR2 is YSYEKL. In DNA, the CDR3 is TGCGCCAGCAGCCAAGACGTCGGGGCCCCGGACGAGCAGTACTTC. Protein product: CASSQDVGAPDEQYF.

The chain uses TRBV5-4 and TRBJ2-2, with 7 nucleotides matching TRBD1. V lost 4 bases to trimming and J lost 6 bases; unmatched junction nucleotides: 6. Germline V CDR1 and CDR2: SGHNT, YYREEE (reference sequence). The CDR3 length is 14 residues. The CDR3 DNA reads as TGTGCCAGCAGCCCCGACAGGGTTGCCGGGGAGCTGTTTTTT. It codes for CASSPDRVAGELFF. Full variable domain (missing parts from reference TRBV5-4 and TRBJ2-2): ETGVTQSPTHLIKTRGQQVTLRCSSQSGHNTVSWYQQALGQGPQFIFQYYREEENGRGNFPPRFSGLQFPNYSSELNVNALELDDSALYLCASSPDRVAGELFFGEGSRLTVL.

The chain carries TRBV2 and TRBJ2-3, with TRBD2 identical over 8 bases. Germline CDR1 reads SNHLY; CDR2 reads FYNNEI. This CDR3 region has 14 residues. The V and J ends lost 7 bases and 5 bases, in that order; junction bases with no gene match: 8. The CDR3 region has the DNA TGTGCCAGCACGCTAAGCGGGAGATTAGATACGCAGTATTTT. Translation gives CASTLSGRLDTQYF.